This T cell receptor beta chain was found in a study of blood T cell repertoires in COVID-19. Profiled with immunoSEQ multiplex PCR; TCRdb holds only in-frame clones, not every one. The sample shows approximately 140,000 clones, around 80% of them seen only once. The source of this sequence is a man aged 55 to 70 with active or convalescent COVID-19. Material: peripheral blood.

CDR3 sequence reads: CASRGTGGPGGYTF. In DNA, the CDR3 is TGTGCCAGCAGGGGGACAGGGGGCCCCGGTGGCTACACCTTC. The gene calls are TRBV28 and TRBJ1-2, with 12 bases that match TRBD1. With V trimmed by 6 bases and J by 7 bases, 6 bases remained unmatched. Germline-derived CDR1 and CDR2 are MDHEN and SYDVKM. The CDR3 runs to 14 residues.